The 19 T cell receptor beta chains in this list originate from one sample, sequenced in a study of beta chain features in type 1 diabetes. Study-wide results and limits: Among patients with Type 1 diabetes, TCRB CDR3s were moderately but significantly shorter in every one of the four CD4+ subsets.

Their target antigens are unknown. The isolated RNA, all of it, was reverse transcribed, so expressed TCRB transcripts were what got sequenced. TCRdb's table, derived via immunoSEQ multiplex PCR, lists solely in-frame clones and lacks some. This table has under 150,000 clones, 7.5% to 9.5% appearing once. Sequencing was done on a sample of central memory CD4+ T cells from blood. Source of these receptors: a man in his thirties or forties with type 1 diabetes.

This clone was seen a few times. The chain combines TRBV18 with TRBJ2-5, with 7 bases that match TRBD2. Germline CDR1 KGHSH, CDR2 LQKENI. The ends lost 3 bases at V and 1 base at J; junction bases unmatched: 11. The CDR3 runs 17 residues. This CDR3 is CASSPVVTASGQETQYF. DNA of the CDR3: TGTGCCAGCTCACCGGTCGTAACTGCTAGCGGCCAAGAGACCCAGTACTTC. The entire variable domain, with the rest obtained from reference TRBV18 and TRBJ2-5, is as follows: NAGVMQNPRHLVRRRGQEARLRCSPMKGHSHVYWYRQLPEEGLKFMVYLQKENIIDESGMPKERFSAEFPKEGPSILRIQQVVRGDSAAYFCASSPVVTASGQETQYFGPGTRLLVL.

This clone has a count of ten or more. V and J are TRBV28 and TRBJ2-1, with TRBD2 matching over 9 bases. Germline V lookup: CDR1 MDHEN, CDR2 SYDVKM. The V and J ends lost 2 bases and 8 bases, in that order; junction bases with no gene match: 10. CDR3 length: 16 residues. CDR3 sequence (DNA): TGTGCCAGCAGTTTAGGGCTAGCGGGGAGGGCCGATGAGCAGTTCTTC. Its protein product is CASSLGLAGRADEQFF.

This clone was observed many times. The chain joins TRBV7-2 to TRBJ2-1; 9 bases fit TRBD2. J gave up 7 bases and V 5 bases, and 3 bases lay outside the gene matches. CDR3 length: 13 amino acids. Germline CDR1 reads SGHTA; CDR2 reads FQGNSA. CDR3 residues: CASSMGLANEQFF. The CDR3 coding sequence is TGTGCCAGCAGCATGGGACTAGCAAATGAGCAGTTCTTC.

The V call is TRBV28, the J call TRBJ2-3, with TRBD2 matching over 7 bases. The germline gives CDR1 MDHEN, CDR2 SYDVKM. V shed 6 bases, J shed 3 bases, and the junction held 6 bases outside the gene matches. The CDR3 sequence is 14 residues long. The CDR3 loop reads CASSPGGRTDTQYF. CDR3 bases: TGTGCCAGCAGCCCCGGGGGGAGGACAGATACGCAGTATTTT.

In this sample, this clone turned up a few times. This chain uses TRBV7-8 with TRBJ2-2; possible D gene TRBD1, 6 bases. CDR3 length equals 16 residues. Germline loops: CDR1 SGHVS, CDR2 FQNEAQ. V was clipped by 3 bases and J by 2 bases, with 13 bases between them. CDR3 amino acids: CASSFQTGANTGELFF. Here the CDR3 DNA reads TGTGCCAGCAGCTTCCAGACAGGAGCAAACACCGGGGAGCTGTTTTTT.

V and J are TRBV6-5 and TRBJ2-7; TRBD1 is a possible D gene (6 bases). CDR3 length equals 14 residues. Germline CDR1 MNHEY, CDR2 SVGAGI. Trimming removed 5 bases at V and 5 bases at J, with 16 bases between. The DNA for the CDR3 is TGTGCCAGCAGTCGATCCAGGGGAATCGACGAGCAGTACTTC. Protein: CASSRSRGIDEQYF.

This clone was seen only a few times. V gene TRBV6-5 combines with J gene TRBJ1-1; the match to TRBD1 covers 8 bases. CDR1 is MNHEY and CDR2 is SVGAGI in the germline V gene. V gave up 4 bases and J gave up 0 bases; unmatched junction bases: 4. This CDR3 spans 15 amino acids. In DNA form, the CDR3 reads TGTGCCAGCAGTTTCGACAGGGGCCTGAACACTGAAGCTTTCTTT. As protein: CASSFDRGLNTEAFF.

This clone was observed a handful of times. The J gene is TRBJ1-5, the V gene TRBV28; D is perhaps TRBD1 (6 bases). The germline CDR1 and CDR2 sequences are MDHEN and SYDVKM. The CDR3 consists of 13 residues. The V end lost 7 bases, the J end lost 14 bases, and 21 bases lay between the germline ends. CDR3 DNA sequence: TGTGCCAGCAAGGTAGGGACATTCGGCTGGGAGCATTTT. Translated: CASKVGTFGWEHF.

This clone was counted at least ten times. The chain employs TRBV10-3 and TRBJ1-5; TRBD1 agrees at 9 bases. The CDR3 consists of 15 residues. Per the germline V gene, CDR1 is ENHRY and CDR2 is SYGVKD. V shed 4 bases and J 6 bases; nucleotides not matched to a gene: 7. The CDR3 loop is CAISGGQGMGQPQHF. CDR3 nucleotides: TGTGCCATCAGTGGTGGACAGGGGATGGGTCAGCCCCAGCATTTT.

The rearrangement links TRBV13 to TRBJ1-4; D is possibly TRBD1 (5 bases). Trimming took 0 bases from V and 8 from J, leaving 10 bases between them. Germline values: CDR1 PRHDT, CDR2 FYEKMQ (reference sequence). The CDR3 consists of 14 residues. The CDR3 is CASSLGRVREKLFF. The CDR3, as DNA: TGTGCCAGCAGCTTAGGCAGGGTCCGGGAAAAACTGTTTTTT. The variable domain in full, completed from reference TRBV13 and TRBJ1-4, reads AAGVIQSPRHLIKEKRETATLKCYPIPRHDTVYWYQQGPGQDPQFLISFYEKMQSDKGSIPDRFSAQQFSDYHSELNMSSLELGDSALYFCASSLGRVREKLFFGSGTQLSVL.

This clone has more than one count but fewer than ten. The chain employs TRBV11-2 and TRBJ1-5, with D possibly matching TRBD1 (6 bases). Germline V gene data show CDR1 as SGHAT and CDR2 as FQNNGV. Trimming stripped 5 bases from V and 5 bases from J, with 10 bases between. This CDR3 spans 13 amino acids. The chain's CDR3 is CASSLSGDQPQHF. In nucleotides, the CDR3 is TGTGCCAGCAGCCTCTCAGGGGATCAGCCCCAGCATTTT.

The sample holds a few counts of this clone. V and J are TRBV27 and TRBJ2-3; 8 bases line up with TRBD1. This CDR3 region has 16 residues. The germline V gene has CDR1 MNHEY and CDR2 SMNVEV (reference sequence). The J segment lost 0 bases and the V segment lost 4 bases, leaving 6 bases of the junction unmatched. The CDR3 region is CASSSPTGASTDTQYF. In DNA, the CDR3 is TGTGCCAGCAGTTCCCCGACAGGGGCCAGCACAGATACGCAGTATTTT.

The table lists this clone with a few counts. CDR3 protein: CASSQDRQLAGAGEQYF. The CDR3 DNA reads as TGTGCCAGCAGCCAAGATAGGCAACTAGCGGGGGCGGGGGAGCAGTACTTC. V is TRBV4-2 and J is TRBJ2-7; 11 bases agree with TRBD2. This CDR3 region has 17 residues. J lost 7 bases, V lost 0 bases, and 11 bases had no gene match. CDR1 is LGHNA and CDR2 is YNFKEQ in the germline V gene.

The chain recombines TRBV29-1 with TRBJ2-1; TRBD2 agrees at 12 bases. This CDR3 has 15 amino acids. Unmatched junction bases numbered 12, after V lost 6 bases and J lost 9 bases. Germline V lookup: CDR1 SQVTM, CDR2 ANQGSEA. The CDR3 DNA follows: TGCAGCGTGGGTCCCACGGGACTAGCGGGTGGTGAGCAGTTCTTC. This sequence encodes CSVGPTGLAGGEQFF.

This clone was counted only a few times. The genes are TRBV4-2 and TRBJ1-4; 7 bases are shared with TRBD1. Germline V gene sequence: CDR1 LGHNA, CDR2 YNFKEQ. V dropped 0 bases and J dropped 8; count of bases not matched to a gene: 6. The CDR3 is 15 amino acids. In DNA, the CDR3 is TGTGCCAGCAGCCAAGAATACAGGGGCAGCGAAAAACTGTTTTTT. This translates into CASSQEYRGSEKLFF.

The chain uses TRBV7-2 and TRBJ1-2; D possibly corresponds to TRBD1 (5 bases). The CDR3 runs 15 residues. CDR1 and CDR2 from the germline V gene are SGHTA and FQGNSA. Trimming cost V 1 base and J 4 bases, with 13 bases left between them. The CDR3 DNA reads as TGTGCCAGCAGCTTAGGACCAGGGCTTCCCTATGGCTACACCTTC. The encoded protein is CASSLGPGLPYGYTF.

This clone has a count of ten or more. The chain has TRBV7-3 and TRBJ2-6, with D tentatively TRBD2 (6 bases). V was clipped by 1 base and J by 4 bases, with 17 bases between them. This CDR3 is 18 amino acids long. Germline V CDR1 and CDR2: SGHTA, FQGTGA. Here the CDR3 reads CASSLSGFGGSGANVLTF. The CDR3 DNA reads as TGTGCCAGCAGCTTAAGTGGGTTCGGGGGATCCGGGGCCAACGTCCTGACTTTC.

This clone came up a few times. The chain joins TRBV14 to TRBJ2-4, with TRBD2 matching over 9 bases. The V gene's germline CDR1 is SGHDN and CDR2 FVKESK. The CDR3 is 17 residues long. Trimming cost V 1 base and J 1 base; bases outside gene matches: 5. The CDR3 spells CASSQGGLARAKNIQYF. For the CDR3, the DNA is TGTGCCAGCAGCCAAGGCGGACTAGCGAGGGCCAAAAACATTCAGTACTTC.

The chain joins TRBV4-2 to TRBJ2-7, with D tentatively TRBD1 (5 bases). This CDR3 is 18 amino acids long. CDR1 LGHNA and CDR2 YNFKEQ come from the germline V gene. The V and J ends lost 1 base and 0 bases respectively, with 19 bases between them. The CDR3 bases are TGTGCCAGCAGCCAAGCCCACCAGACAGCCACCTCCTCCTACGAGCAGTACTTC. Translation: CASSQAHQTATSSYEQYF.